Each of the 23 T cell receptor beta chains below was sequenced from the same sample in a study of T cell changes during pregnancy in multiple sclerosis. The data were produced by immunoSEQ multiplex PCR, yet TCRdb's version contains in-frame clones alone and is incomplete. In the table there are just over 35,000 clones, roughly 93% of which are singletons. This sample comprised CD4+ T cells from peripheral blood mononuclear cells, obtained in the first trimester of pregnancy. These receptors came from a female donor with multiple sclerosis, enrolled in a pregnancy study.

The chain recombines TRBV9 with TRBJ2-5, with a tentative D call TRBD1 (5 bases). The CDR3 covers 13 residues. V was cut by 0 bases and J by 4 bases, with 7 bases left in between. Per the germline V gene, CDR1 is SGDLS and CDR2 is YYNGEE. As DNA, the CDR3 is TGTGCCAGCAGCGTAGAGGGGATAGAGACCCAGTACTTC. Translation gives CASSVEGIETQYF.

This sequence joins TRBV19 and TRBJ1-5; TRBD1 is a possible D gene (6 bases). In germline, CDR1 is LNHDA, CDR2 SQIVND (reference sequence). Trimming took off 7 bases at V and 5 bases at J, with 18 bases between the two ends. The CDR3 contains 15 residues. As DNA, the CDR3 is TGTGCCAGTACAATGACGGGCGGGGGGCATCAGCCCCAGCATTTT. Translation: CASTMTGGGHQPQHF.

The V gene is TRBV7-7, the J gene TRBJ2-2; 7 bases agree with TRBD1. The CDR3 loop spans 17 amino acids. The trim removed 0 bases at V and 5 bases at J, leaving 9 bases unmatched. Germline CDR1 and CDR2: SSHAT and FNYEAQ (reference sequence). The CDR3 here is CASSLASQGVSTGELFF. CDR3 sequence (DNA): TGTGCCAGCAGCTTAGCGTCGCAGGGGGTTTCGACCGGGGAGCTGTTTTTT.

This rearrangement joins TRBV5-1 to TRBJ1-2; D is possibly TRBD1 (5 bases). V shed 0 bases and J shed 4 bases, with 13 bases lying between them. The germline gives CDR1 SGHRS, CDR2 YFSETQ. CDR3 size: 15 residues. The CDR3 region has the DNA TGCGCCAGCAGCTTGGTAGGGTTGGGGGGCTATGGCTACACCTTC. Translated, it gives CASSLVGLGGYGYTF.

This sequence joins TRBV2 and TRBJ1-2; 10 bases line up with TRBD1. The CDR3 contains 14 residues. V was clipped by 5 bases and J by 5 bases; unmatched bases: 5. Germline CDR1 and CDR2: SNHLY and FYNNEI. In DNA form, the CDR3 reads TGTGCCAGCAGTCCTGGACAGGGGGGGTATGGCTACACCTTC. Residues: CASSPGQGGYGYTF. Combining the CDR3 with reference TRBV2 and TRBJ1-2 gives the whole variable domain EPEVTQTPSHQVTQMGQEVILRCVPISNHLYFYWYRQILGQKVEFLVSFYNNEISEKSEIFDDQFSVERPDGSNFTLKIRSTKLEDSAMYFCASSPGQGGYGYTFGSGTRLTVV.

The chain carries TRBV28 and TRBJ1-5, with a tentative D call TRBD1 (6 bases). The CDR3 spans 18 residues. Per the germline V gene, CDR1 is MDHEN and CDR2 is SYDVKM. The V gene lost 2 bases and the J gene lost 0 bases, with 17 bases spanning the gap. The CDR3 reads CASSLPRTGLYSNQPQHF. The CDR3 nucleotides read TGTGCCAGCAGTTTACCTAGAACAGGGCTTTATAGCAATCAGCCCCAGCATTTT.

This chain uses TRBV2 with TRBJ2-2, with a tentative D call TRBD2 (6 bases). Germline lookup yields CDR1 SNHLY and CDR2 FYNNEI. This CDR3 contains 14 residues. V gave up 6 bases and J gave up 8 bases, with 16 bases separating them. CDR3 coding DNA: TGTGCCAGCAGGAGAGGAGGGGAACGAGGGGAGCTGTTTTTT. Encoded protein: CASRRGGERGELFF.

V and J are TRBV29-1 and TRBJ1-5; weak D call: TRBD1 (6 bases). The germline CDR1 and CDR2 sequences are SQVTM and ANQGSEA. V gave up 5 bases and J gave up 7 bases, with 18 bases separating them. The CDR3 spans 14 residues. Written as DNA, the CDR3 is TGCAGCGTTTCACAGGGAGATCCAGGGCAGCCCCAGCATTTT. Its protein is CSVSQGDPGQPQHF. The variable domain in full, with the rest retrieved from reference TRBV29-1 and TRBJ1-5, is SAVISQKPSRDICQRGTSLTIQCQVDSQVTMMFWYRQQPGQSLTLIATANQGSEATYESGFVIDKFPISRPNLTFSTLTVSNMSPEDSSIYLCSVSQGDPGQPQHFGDGTRLSIL.

In this sample, this clone is medium-sized. The chain employs TRBV2 and TRBJ1-5, with 8 bases identical to TRBD1. The CDR3 covers 15 residues. The junction had 8 bases not matched to a gene; V was cut back by 8 bases and J by 2 bases. Germline V gene data show CDR1 as SNHLY and CDR2 as FYNNEI. The CDR3 loop is CASGTPGQGNQPQHF. Here the CDR3 DNA reads TGTGCCAGCGGCACACCGGGACAGGGCAATCAGCCCCAGCATTTT.

DNA for the CDR3: TGCGCCAGCAGCTCCACAGGCCCCCGGGACACTGAAGCTTTCTTT. It codes for CASSSTGPRDTEAFF. V is TRBV5-1 and J is TRBJ1-1; maybe TRBD1 (5 bases). The germline V gene has CDR1 SGHRS and CDR2 YFSETQ. This CDR3 comprises 15 residues. Trimming took 3 bases from V and 3 from J, leaving 15 bases between them.

This CDR3 is CASSLARGPMNTEAFF. Here the CDR3 DNA reads TGTGCCAGCAGCTTAGCTCGCGGCCCCATGAACACTGAAGCTTTCTTT. The chain combines TRBV11-2 with TRBJ1-1, with unresolved D. CDR3 size: 16 residues. CDR1 is SGHAT, CDR2 FQNNGV, per germline. Deletions cut 1 base from V and 0 bases from J, with 12 bases between.

The chain links TRBV7-6 to TRBJ1-1, with D possibly TRBD1 on 6 matching bases. V was trimmed by 1 base and J by 0 bases, leaving 9 bases between them. The CDR3 covers 15 residues. CDR1 and CDR2 from the germline V gene are SGHVS and FNYEAQ. The CDR3 DNA sequence: TGTGCCAGCAGCTTAGATGGGGGCATGAACACTGAAGCTTTCTTT. It specifies CASSLDGGMNTEAFF.

CDR3 coding DNA: TGTGCCAGCTCACCGGACAGGGTAAACACCGGGGAGCTGTTTTTT. It is translated as CASSPDRVNTGELFF. The J gene is TRBJ2-2, the V gene TRBV18; TRBD1 aligns across 8 bases. The CDR3 covers 15 residues. Germline lookup yields CDR1 KGHSH and CDR2 LQKENI. Unmatched junction bases numbered 2, after V lost 3 bases and J lost 2 bases.

V is TRBV2 and J is TRBJ1-4; unclear D gene. The CDR3 runs 13 residues. Germline lookup yields CDR1 SNHLY and CDR2 FYNNEI. The ends were cut back, 5 bases at V and 8 bases at J, with 12 bases in the middle. The CDR3 DNA sequence: TGTGCCAGCAGTACCGTCACTAGCGAAAAACTGTTTTTT. Amino acid sequence: CASSTVTSEKLFF.

The J gene is TRBJ1-5, the V gene TRBV4-1; 7 bases fit TRBD1. This CDR3 comprises 15 residues. CDR1 is MGHRA and CDR2 is YSYEKL in the germline V gene. V shed 2 bases and J 6 bases; nucleotides not matched to a gene: 7. CDR3 loop: CASSQSETGSQPQHF. Written as DNA, the CDR3 is TGCGCCAGCAGCCAATCCGAGACAGGGAGTCAGCCCCAGCATTTT.

Only a few counts were recorded for this clone. CDR3 nucleotide sequence: TGTGCCAGCAGCCACTCCGGGACAGGGCGCACCGGGGAGCTGTTTTTT. It specifies CASSHSGTGRTGELFF. The chain recombines TRBV7-9 with TRBJ2-2, with TRBD1 matching 9 bases. J was trimmed by 4 bases and V by 5 bases; bases with no gene match: 8. The germline V gene encodes CDR1 SEHNR and CDR2 FQNEAQ (reference sequence). This CDR3 has 16 residues.

This clone came up once. J is TRBJ2-3 and V is TRBV18, with 7 positions matching TRBD2. This CDR3 comprises 15 residues. The germline V gene has CDR1 KGHSH and CDR2 LQKENI. Unmatched junction bases numbered 5, after V lost 3 bases and J lost 2 bases. The CDR3 DNA is TGTGCCAGCTCACCTGAACGGGGGGTCACAGATACGCAGTATTTT. Translating gives CASSPERGVTDTQYF.

This chain uses TRBV11-3 with TRBJ2-3, with D possibly TRBD2 on 6 matching bases. Trimming left V 2 bases short and J 8 bases short, with 17 bases between. The length of the CDR3 is 15 residues. Germline assignment: CDR1 SGHNT and CDR2 YENEEA. Here the CDR3 reads CASSLRGMTGGTQYF. The CDR3 DNA is TGTGCCAGCAGCTTACGGGGGATGACGGGTGGTACGCAGTATTTT.

V and J are TRBV4-2 and TRBJ2-4; perhaps TRBD1 as D (6 bases). The CDR3 loop spans 17 amino acids. CDR1 LGHNA and CDR2 YNFKEQ come from the germline V gene. The germline V and J ends were trimmed by 0 bases and 0 bases, with 12 bases remaining between them. The CDR3 region has the DNA TGTGCCAGCAGCCAAGAAGGCAGGGGTCTAGCCAAAAACATTCAGTACTTC. Amino acid sequence: CASSQEGRGLAKNIQYF.

This clone was observed a single time. The CDR3 coding sequence is TGTGCCAGCAGTTTAGGACAGGGGCGGAAAGCTTTCTTT. Protein product: CASSLGQGRKAFF. This chain joins TRBV28 and TRBJ1-1, with 9 bases aligning to TRBD1. With V trimmed by 2 bases and J by 9 bases, 4 bases remained unmatched. The CDR3 runs to 13 residues. Germline V gene lookup returns CDR1 MDHEN and CDR2 SYDVKM. The full variable domain, completed using reference TRBV28 and TRBJ1-1, is DVKVTQSSRYLVKRTGEKVFLECVQDMDHENMFWYRQDPGLGLRLIYFSYDVKMKEKGDIPEGYSVSREKKERFSLILESASTNQTSMYLCASSLGQGRKAFFGQGTRLTVV.

CDR3 sequence (DNA): TGTGCCAGCAGCCTAGAAGGGACTATCGCTGGAAACACCATATATTTT. It codes for CASSLEGTIAGNTIYF. The chain recombines TRBV7-2 with TRBJ1-3; weak D call: TRBD1 (5 bases). V lost 5 bases and J lost 2, with 16 bases in between. Germline CDR1 and CDR2: SGHTA and FQGNSA. The CDR3 is made up of 16 amino acids.

The genes are TRBV5-1 and TRBJ2-7, with 7 bases identical to TRBD1. CDR3 length: 15 amino acids. The J segment lost 5 bases and the V segment lost 4 bases, leaving 12 bases of the junction unmatched. Germline V gene lookup returns CDR1 SGHRS and CDR2 YFSETQ. CDR3 amino acids: CASSPGSRGRDEQYF. As DNA, the CDR3 is TGCGCCAGCAGCCCTGGATCAAGGGGGCGAGACGAGCAGTACTTC.

V and J are TRBV7-9 and TRBJ2-5; D not resolved. Trimming removed 2 bases at V and 1 base at J, with 8 bases between. This CDR3 is 14 amino acids long. Per the germline V gene, CDR1 is SEHNR and CDR2 is FQNEAQ (reference sequence). The CDR3 DNA reads TGTGCCAGCAGCTTACGAGGAGTCCAAGAGACCCAGTACTTC. Translating it yields CASSLRGVQETQYF.